The sample holds a few counts of the clone carrying this T cell receptor (beta chain). This CDR3 has 14 amino acids. Germline-derived CDR1 and CDR2 are SGHNT and YYREEE (reference sequence). The junction had 3 bases not matched to a gene; V was cut back by 0 bases and J by 7 bases. These data are taken from a study of blood T cell repertoires in COVID-19. On the study more broadly: From T cells, B-cell-depleted T cells, or PBMCs came the material, which was cDNA or gDNA.

Clones were read by immunoSEQ multiplex PCR, and TCRdb kept only the in-frame ones, dropping some. The sample consists of fewer than 65,000 clones, roughly 87% of them appearing once. The source material was peripheral blood. The receptor was isolated from a human donor with acute or convalescent COVID-19. The donor label of this sample is uncertain. The chain couples TRBV5-4 to TRBJ2-1, with TRBD2 identical over 8 bases. CDR3 region: CASSLGLARNEQFF. The DNA for the CDR3 is TGTGCCAGCAGCTTGGGACTAGCGAGGAATGAGCAGTTCTTC.